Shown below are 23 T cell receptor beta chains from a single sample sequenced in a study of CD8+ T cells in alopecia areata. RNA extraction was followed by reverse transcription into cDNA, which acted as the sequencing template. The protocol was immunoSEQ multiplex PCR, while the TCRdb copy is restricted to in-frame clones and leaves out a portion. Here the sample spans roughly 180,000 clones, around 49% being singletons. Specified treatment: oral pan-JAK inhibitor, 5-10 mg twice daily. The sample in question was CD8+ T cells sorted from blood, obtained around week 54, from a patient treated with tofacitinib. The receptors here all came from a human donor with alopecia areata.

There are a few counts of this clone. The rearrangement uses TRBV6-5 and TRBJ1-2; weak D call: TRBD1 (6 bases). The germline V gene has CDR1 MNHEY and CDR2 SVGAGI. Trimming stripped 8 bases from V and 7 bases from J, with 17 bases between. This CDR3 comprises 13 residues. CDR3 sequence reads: CASGPQGSRGYTF. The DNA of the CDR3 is TGTGCCAGCGGCCCCCAGGGGTCCCGTGGCTACACCTTC.

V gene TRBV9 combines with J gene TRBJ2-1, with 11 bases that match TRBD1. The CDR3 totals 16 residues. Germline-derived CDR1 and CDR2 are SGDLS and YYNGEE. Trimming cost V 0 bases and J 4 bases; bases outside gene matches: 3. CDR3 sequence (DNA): TGTGCCAGCAGCGTAGGGGACAGGGGGTGGTACAATGAGCAGTTCTTC. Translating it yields CASSVGDRGWYNEQFF.

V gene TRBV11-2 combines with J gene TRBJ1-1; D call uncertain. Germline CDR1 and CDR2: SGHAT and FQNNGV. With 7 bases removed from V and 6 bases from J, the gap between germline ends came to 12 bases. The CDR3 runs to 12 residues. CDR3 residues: CASTMGRAEAFF. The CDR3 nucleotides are TGTGCCAGCACCATGGGGAGGGCTGAAGCTTTCTTT.

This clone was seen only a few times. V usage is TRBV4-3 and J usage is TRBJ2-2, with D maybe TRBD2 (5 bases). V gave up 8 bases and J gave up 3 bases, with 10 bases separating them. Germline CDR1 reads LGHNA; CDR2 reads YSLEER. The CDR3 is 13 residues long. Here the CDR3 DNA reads TGCGCCAGCGGGGAGCGGTACACCGGGGAGCTGTTTTTT. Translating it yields CASGERYTGELFF.

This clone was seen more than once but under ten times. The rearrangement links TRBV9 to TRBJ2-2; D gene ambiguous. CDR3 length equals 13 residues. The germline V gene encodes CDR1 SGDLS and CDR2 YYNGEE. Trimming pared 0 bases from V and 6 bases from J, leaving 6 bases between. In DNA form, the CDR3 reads TGTGCCAGCAGCGTAGTTGTCCCCGGGGAGCTGTTTTTT. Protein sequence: CASSVVVPGELFF.

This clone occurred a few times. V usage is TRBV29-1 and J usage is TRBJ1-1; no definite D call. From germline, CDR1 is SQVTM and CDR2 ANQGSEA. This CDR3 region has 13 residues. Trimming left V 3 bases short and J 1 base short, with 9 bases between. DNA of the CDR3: TGCAGCGTTGATGCGACCAGGAACACTGAAGCTTTCTTT. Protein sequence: CSVDATRNTEAFF.

The CDR3 is CASIVRYSPLHF. The CDR3 coding sequence is TGTGCCAGCATCGTCCGCTATTCACCCCTCCACTTT. This sequence joins TRBV21-1 and TRBJ1-6. TRBV21-1 has pseudogene status. This CDR3 has 12 amino acids.

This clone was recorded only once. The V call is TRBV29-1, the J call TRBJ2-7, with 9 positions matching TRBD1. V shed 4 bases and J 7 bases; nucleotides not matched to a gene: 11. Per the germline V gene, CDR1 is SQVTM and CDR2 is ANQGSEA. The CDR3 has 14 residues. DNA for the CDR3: TGCAGCGTTGTGGGGGGACAGGGAGTCGATGAGCAGTACTTC. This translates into CSVVGGQGVDEQYF.

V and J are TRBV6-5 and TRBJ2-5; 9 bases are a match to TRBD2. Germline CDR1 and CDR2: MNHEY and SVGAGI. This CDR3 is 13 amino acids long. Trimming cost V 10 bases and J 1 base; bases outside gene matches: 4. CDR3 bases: TGTGCCACCTTTAGCGGGGGCCAAGAGACCCAGTACTTC. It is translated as CATFSGGQETQYF.

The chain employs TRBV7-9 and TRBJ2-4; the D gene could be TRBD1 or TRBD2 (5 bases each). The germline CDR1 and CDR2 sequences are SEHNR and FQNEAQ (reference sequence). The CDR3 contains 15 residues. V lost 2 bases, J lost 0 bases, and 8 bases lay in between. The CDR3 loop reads CASSLPGLAKNIQYF. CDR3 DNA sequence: TGTGCCAGCAGCTTACCGGGGCTAGCCAAAAACATTCAGTACTTC. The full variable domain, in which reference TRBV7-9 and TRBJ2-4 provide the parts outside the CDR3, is DTGVSQNPRHKITKRGQNVTFRCDPISEHNRLYWYRQTLGQGPEFLTYFQNEAQLEKSRLLSDRFSAERPKGSFSTLEIQRTEQGDSAMYLCASSLPGLAKNIQYFGAGTRLSVL.

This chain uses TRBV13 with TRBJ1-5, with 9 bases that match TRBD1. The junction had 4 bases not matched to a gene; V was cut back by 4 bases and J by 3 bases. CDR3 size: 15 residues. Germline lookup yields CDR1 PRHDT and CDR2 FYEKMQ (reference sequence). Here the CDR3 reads CASSWTGAPNQPQHF. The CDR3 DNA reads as TGTGCCAGCAGCTGGACAGGGGCCCCCAATCAGCCCCAGCATTTT.

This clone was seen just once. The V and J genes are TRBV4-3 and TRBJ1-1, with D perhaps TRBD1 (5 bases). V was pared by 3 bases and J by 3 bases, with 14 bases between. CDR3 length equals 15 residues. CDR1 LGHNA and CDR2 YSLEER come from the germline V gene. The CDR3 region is CASSQSPGGYTEAFF. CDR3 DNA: TGCGCCAGCAGCCAGTCACCCGGGGGGTACACTGAAGCTTTCTTT.

CDR3 sequence reads: CASSLRGFETQYF. Written as DNA, the CDR3 is TGTGCCAGCAGCTTAAGAGGGTTCGAGACCCAGTACTTC. The chain is built from TRBV5-6 and TRBJ2-5, with D possibly matching TRBD2 (5 bases). The length of the CDR3 is 13 residues. Germline assignment: CDR1 SGHDT and CDR2 YYEEEE. Between the trimmed V and J ends, which lost 2 bases and 5 bases, there was a span of 10 bases.

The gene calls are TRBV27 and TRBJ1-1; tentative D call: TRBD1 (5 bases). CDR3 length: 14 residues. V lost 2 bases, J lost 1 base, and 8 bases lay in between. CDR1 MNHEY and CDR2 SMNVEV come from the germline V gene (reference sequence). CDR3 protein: CASSLRDQNTEAFF. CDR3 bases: TGTGCCAGCAGTTTAAGGGACCAGAACACTGAAGCTTTCTTT.

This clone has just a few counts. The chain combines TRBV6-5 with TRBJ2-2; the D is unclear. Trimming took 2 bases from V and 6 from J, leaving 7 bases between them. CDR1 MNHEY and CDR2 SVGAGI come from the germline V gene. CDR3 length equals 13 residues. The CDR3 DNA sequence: TGTGCCAGCAGTTACAGGGATTCCGGGGAGCTGTTTTTT. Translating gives CASSYRDSGELFF.

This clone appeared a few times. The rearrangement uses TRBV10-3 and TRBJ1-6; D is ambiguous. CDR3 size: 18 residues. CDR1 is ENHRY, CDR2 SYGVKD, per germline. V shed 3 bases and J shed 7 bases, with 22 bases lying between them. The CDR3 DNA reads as TGTGCCATCAGTGATGGTTTAGGCGGCCCCCATCCCAATTCACCCCTCCACTTT. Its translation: CAISDGLGGPHPNSPLHF.

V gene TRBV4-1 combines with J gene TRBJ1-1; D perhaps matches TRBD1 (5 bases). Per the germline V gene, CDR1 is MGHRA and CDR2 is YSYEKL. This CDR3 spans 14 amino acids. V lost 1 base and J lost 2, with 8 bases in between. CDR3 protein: CASSQGDANTEAFF. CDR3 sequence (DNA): TGCGCCAGCAGCCAAGGGGACGCAAACACTGAAGCTTTCTTT.

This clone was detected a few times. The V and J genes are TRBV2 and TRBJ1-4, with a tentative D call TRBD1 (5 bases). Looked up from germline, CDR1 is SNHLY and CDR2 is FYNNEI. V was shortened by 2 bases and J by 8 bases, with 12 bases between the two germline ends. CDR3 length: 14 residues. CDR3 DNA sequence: TGTGCCAGCAGTGAACGGGGGATTTGGGAAAAACTGTTTTTT. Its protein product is CASSERGIWEKLFF.

CDR3 sequence reads: CASSKRMGLAAYNEQFF. CDR3 DNA sequence: TGTGCCAGCAGTAAACGGATGGGACTAGCGGCCTACAATGAGCAGTTCTTC. The chain combines TRBV27 with TRBJ2-1; 11 bases fit TRBD2. Germline V CDR1 and CDR2: MNHEY, SMNVEV (reference sequence). J was trimmed by 2 bases and V by 5 bases; bases with no gene match: 8. This CDR3 is 17 amino acids long.

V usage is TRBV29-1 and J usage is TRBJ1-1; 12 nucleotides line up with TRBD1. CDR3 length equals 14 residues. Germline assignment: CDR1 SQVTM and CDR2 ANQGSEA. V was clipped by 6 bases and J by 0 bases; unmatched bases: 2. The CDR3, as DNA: TGCAGCGTGGGGACAGGGGGCTTGAACACTGAAGCTTTCTTT. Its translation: CSVGTGGLNTEAFF.

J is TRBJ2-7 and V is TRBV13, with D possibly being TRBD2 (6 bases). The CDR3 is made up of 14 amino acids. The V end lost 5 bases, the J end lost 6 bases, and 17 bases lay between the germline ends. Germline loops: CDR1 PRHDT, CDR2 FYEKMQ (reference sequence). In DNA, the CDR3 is TGTGCCAGCAGCCCGGGACTCTCGATTCCCGAGCAGTACTTC. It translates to CASSPGLSIPEQYF.

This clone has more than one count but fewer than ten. The CDR3, as DNA: TGTGCCTGGAGTGAAGCTAGCTCCTACAATGAGCAGTTCTTC. The encoded protein is CAWSEASSYNEQFF. The rearrangement uses TRBV30 and TRBJ2-1; D gene ambiguous. Germline CDR1 reads GTSNPN; CDR2 reads SVGIG (reference sequence). V lost 1 base, J lost 0 bases, and 7 bases lay in between. CDR3 length: 14 amino acids.

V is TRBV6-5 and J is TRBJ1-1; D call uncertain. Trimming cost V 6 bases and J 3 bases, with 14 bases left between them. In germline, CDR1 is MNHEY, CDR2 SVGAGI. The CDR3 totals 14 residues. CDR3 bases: TGTGCCAGCAGCACTACCGCTGGGGACACTGAAGCTTTCTTT. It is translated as CASSTTAGDTEAFF.